A single sample is the source of the 5 T cell receptor beta chains below, sequenced in a study of cytomegalovirus exposure and HLA in healthy donors. In the PCR, 60 Vbeta and 13 Jbeta primers were used. Measured with immunoSEQ multiplex PCR; TCRdb has only the in-frame clones, and not every one. The sample shows roughly 180,000 clones, roughly 78% of them seen only once. Sequences were obtained from PBMCs. All receptors come from a woman in her forties or fifties in good health and CMV-seropositive.

The chain uses TRBV5-6 and TRBJ2-5; 10 bases are shared with TRBD1. The ends lost 1 base at V and 5 bases at J; junction bases unmatched: 2. The CDR3 runs 14 residues. The germline gives CDR1 SGHDT, CDR2 YYEEEE. The CDR3 nucleotides are TGTGCCAGCAGCTTGCCGGGACAGGGGGAGACCCAGTACTTC. Protein: CASSLPGQGETQYF.

The gene calls are TRBV5-6 and TRBJ2-1; 7 positions match TRBD1. Germline CDR1 reads SGHDT; CDR2 reads YYEEEE. This CDR3 contains 13 residues. Trimming cost V 1 base and J 10 bases; bases outside gene matches: 5. In DNA form, the CDR3 reads TGTGCCAGCAGCTTGAACAGGGGATTGGAGCAGTTCTTC. It specifies CASSLNRGLEQFF.

In this sample, this clone turned up a few times. This chain joins TRBV6-5 and TRBJ1-3; D gene ambiguous. Between the trimmed V and J ends, which lost 0 bases and 0 bases, there was a span of 6 bases. The CDR3 length is 15 residues. Germline assignment: CDR1 MNHEY and CDR2 SVGAGI. CDR3 residues: CASSYSSSSGNTIYF. CDR3 sequence (DNA): TGTGCCAGCAGTTACTCCTCTTCCTCTGGAAACACCATATATTTT.

The rearrangement joins TRBV6-5 to TRBJ2-7; D might be TRBD2 (5 bases). Germline values: CDR1 MNHEY, CDR2 SVGAGI. Trimming took 7 bases from V and 6 from J, leaving 13 bases between them. The CDR3 spans 12 residues. This chain's CDR3 is CASTPISGEQYF. The CDR3 DNA reads TGTGCCAGCACCCCAATCAGCGGCGAGCAGTACTTC.

This clone appeared a few times. This sequence joins TRBV6-1 and TRBJ2-5, with D perhaps matching TRBD1 (6 bases). The closer fit of TRBJ2-7 to the DNA end suggests the J call may be wrong. CDR3 length: 15 residues. The germline V gene has CDR1 MNHNS and CDR2 SASEGT. The CDR3 DNA is TGTGCCAGCAGTGACACTTACAGGGAAATCTACGAGCAGTACTTC. It yields the protein CASSDTYREIYEQYF.